The clone carrying this T cell receptor (beta chain) occurred a few times. Its antigen remains unknown. This entry belongs to a study of response to subunit inactivated influenza vaccine. MiXCR was run by TCRdb on the RT-PCR reads, yielding one entry per CDR3 protein. The top ten clones hold under 2.5% of a sample with approximately 520,000 distinct CDR3 sequences, roughly 23% of them seen once. The CDR3 runs 15 residues. Trimming at V came to 7 bases and at J to 9 bases, leaving 10 bases not matched to a gene. Study-wide results and limits: Authors suggested each seasonal influenza vaccination recruits few new T cells.

Sample: CD4+ T cells sorted from PBMCs, taken roughly 5 days after vaccination. This clonotype originated in a man aged 50-59 years who received an inactivated influenza vaccine. The chain employs TRBV12-3 or TRBV12-4 and TRBJ2-3, with TRBD2 matching over 13 bases. CDR3 sequence reads: CASTITSGGARTQYF. The CDR3 DNA is TGTGCCAGCACCATCACTAGCGGGGGGGCACGGACGCAGTATTTT.